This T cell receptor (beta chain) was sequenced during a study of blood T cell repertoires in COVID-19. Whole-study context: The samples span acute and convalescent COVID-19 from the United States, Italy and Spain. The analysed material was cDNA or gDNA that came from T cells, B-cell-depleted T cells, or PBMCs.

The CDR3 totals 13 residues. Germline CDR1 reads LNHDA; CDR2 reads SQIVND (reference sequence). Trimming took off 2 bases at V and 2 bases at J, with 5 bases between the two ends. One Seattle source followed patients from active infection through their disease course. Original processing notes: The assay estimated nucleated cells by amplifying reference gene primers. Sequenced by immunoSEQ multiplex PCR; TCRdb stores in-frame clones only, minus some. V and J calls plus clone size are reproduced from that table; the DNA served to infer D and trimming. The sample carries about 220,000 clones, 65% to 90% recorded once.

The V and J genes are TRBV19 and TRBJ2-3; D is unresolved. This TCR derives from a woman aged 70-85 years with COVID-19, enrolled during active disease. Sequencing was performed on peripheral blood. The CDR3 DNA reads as TGTGCCAGTAGTATATCCATCACAGATACGCAGTATTTT. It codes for CASSISITDTQYF.